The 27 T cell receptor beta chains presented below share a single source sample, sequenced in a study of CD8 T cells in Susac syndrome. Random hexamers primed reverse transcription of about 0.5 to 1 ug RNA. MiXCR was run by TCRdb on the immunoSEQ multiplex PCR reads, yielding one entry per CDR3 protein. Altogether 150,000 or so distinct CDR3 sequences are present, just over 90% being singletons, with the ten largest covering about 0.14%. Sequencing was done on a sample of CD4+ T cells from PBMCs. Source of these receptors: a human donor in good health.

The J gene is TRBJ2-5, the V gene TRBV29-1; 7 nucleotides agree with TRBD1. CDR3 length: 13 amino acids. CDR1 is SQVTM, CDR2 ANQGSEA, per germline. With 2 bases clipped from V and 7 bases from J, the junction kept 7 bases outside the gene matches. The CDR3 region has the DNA TGCAGCGTTGAAAGAGACAGGGACGTGACCCAGTACTTC. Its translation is CSVERDRDVTQYF.

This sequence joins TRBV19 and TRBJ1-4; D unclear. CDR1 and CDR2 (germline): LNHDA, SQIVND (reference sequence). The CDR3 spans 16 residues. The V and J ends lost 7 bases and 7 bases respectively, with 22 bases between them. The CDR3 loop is CASTSRWQKGGEKLFF. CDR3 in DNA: TGTGCCAGTACCTCTAGGTGGCAGAAAGGCGGTGAAAAACTGTTTTTT.

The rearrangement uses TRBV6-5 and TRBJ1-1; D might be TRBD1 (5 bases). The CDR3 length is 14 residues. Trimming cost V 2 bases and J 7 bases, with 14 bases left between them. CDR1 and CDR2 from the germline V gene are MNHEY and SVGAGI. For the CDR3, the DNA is TGTGCCAGCAGTTACGGAAGGGTGAGGGGTGAAGCTTTCTTT. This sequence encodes CASSYGRVRGEAFF.

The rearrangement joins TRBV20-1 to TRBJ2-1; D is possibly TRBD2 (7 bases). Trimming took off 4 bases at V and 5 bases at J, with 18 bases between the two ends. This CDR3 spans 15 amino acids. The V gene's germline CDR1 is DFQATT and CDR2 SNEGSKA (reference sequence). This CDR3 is CSATEGGGPNNEQFF. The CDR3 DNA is TGCAGTGCTACCGAAGGGGGGGGGCCGAACAATGAGCAGTTCTTC.

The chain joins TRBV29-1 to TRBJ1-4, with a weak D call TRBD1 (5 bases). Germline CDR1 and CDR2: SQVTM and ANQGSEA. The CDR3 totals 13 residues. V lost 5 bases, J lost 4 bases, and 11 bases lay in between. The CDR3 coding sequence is TGCAGCGTTAAACGGGGGAATAATGAAAAACTGTTTTTT. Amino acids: CSVKRGNNEKLFF.

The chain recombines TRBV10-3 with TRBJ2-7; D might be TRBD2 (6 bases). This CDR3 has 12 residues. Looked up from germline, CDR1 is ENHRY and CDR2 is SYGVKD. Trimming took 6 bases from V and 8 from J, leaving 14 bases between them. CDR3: CAISVGEEKQYF. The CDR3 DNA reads TGTGCCATCAGCGTCGGGGAGGAGAAGCAGTACTTC.

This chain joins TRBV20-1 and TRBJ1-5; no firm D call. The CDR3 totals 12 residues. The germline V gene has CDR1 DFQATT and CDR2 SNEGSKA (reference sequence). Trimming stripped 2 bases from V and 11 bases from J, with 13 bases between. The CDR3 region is CSARSSSLTQHF. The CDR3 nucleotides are TGCAGTGCTAGATCTTCTAGCTTGACCCAGCATTTT.

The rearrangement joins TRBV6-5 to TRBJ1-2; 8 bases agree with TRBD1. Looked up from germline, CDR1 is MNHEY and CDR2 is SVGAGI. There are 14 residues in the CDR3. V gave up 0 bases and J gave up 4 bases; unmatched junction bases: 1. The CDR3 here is CASSYSDRVYGYTF. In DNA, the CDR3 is TGTGCCAGCAGTTACTCGGACAGGGTCTATGGCTACACCTTC.

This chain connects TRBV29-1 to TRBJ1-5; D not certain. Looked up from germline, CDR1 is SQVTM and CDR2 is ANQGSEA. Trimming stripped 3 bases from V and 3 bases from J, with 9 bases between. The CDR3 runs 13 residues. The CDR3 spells CSVEWQNNQPQHF. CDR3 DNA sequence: TGCAGCGTTGAGTGGCAGAACAATCAGCCCCAGCATTTT.

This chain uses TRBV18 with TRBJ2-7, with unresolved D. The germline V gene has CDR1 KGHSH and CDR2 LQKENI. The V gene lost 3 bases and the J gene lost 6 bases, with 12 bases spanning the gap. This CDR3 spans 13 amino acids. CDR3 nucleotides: TGTGCCAGCTCACCCTCAGACCCTCCCGAGCAGTACTTC. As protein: CASSPSDPPEQYF. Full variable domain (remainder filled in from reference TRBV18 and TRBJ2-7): NAGVMQNPRHLVRRRGQEARLRCSPMKGHSHVYWYRQLPEEGLKFMVYLQKENIIDESGMPKERFSAEFPKEGPSILRIQQVVRGDSAAYFCASSPSDPPEQYFGPGTRLTVT.

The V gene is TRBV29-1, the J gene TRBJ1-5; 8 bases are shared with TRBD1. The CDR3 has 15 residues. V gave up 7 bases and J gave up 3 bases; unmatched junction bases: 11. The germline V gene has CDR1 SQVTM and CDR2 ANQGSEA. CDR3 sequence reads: CSARTGYEVNQPQHF. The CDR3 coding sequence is TGCAGCGCCCGGACAGGGTATGAGGTCAATCAGCCCCAGCATTTT.

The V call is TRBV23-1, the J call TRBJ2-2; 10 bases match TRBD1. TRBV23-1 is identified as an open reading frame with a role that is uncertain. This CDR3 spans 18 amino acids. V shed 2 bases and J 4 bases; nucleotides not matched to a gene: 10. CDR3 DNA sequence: TGCGCCAGCAGTCAAATCTCTCCGGGACAGGGGTGCACCGGGGAGCTGTTTTTT. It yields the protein CASSQISPGQGCTGELFF.

The CDR3 coding sequence is TGTGCCAGCAGTTACTCAACAGGGGTCTCTGGAAACACCATATATTTT. Translation: CASSYSTGVSGNTIYF. J is TRBJ1-3 and V is TRBV6-5, with 7 bases fitting TRBD1. CDR1 and CDR2 from the germline V gene are MNHEY and SVGAGI. The CDR3 is made up of 16 amino acids. V lost 0 bases to trimming and J lost 0 bases; unmatched junction nucleotides: 2.

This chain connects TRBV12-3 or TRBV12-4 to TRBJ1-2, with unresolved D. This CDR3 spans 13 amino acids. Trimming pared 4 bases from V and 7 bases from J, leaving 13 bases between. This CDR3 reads CASSSSHIPGYTF. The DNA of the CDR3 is TGTGCCAGCAGTTCCAGCCATATTCCTGGCTACACCTTC.

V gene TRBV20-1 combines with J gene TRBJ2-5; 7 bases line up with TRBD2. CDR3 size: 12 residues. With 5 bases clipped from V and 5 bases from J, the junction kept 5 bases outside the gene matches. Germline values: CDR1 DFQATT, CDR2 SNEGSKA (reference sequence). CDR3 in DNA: TGCAGTGCTCCTACTAGCGCGGAGACCCAGTACTTC. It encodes CSAPTSAETQYF.

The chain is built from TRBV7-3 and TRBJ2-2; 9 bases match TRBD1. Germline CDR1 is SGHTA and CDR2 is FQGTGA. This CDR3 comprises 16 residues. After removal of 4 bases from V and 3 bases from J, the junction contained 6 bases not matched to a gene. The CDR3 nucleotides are TGTGCCAGCAGCTCCTCCGGGACAGGGCACACCGGGGAGCTGTTTTTT. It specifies CASSSSGTGHTGELFF. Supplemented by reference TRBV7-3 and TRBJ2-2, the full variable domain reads GAGVSQTPSNKVTEKGKYVELRCDPISGHTALYWYRQSLGQGPEFLIYFQGTGAADDSGLPNDRFFAVRPEGSVSTLKIQRTERGDSAVYLCASSSSGTGHTGELFFGEGSRLTVL.

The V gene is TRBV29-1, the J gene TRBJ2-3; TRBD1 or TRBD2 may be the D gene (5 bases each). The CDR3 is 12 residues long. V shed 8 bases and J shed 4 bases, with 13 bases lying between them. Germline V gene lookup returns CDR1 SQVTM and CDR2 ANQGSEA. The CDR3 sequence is CSFQGDADTQYF. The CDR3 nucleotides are TGCAGCTTTCAAGGGGACGCAGATACGCAGTATTTT.

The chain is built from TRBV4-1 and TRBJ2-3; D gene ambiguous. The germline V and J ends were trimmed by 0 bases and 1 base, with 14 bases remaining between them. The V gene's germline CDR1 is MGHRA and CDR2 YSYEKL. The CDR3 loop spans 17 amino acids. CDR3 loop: CASSQDPNPRGTDTQYF. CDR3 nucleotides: TGCGCCAGCAGCCAAGATCCCAATCCCCGCGGCACAGATACGCAGTATTTT.

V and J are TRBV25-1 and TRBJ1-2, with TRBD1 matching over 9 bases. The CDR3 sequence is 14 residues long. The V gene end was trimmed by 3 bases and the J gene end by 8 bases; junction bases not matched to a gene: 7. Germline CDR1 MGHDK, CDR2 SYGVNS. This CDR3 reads CASSETGGGSGYTF. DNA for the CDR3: TGTGCCAGCAGTGAGACAGGGGGTGGAAGCGGCTACACCTTC.

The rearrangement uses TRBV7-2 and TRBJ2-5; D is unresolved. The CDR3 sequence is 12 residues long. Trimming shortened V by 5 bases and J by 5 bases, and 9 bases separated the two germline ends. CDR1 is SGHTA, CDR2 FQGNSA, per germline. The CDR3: CASSPIRETQYF. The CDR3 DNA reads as TGTGCCAGCAGCCCCATTCGGGAGACCCAGTACTTC.

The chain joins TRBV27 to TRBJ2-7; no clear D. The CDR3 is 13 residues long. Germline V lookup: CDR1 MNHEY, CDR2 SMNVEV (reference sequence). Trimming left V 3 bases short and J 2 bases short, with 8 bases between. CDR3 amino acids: CASSFRTPYEQYF. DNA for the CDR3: TGTGCCAGCAGTTTTCGGACGCCCTACGAGCAGTACTTC.

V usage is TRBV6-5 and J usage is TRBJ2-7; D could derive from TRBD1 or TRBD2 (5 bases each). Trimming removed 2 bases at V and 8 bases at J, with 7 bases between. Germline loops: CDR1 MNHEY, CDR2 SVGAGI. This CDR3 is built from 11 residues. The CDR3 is CASSYLGQQYF. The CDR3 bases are TGTGCCAGCAGTTACCTGGGACAGCAGTACTTC.

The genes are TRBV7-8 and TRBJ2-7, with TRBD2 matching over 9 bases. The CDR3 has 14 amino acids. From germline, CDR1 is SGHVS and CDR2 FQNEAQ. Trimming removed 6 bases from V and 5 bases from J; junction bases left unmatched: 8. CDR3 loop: CASRAGGSLHEQYF. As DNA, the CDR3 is TGTGCCAGCAGAGCGGGGGGCTCCCTCCACGAGCAGTACTTC.

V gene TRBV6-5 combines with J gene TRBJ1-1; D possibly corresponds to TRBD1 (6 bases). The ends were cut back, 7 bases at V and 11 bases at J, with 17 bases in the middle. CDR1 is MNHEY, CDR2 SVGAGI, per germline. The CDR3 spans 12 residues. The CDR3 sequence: CASKDSRFRAFF. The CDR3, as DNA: TGTGCCAGCAAGGACAGCCGATTCCGGGCTTTCTTT.

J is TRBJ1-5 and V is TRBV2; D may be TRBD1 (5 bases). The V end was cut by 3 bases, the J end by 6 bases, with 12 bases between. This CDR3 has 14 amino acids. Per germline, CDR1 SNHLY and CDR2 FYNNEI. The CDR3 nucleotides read TGTGCCAGCAGTGATTTCAGGGAGGCTCAGCCCCAGCATTTT. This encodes CASSDFREAQPQHF.

CDR3 coding DNA: TGTGCCAGCAGCCAAGGGTCGGGGGACTACAATGAGCAGTTCTTC. Its protein product is CASSQGSGDYNEQFF. The gene calls are TRBV4-2 and TRBJ2-1; D is possibly TRBD2 (6 bases). Germline loops: CDR1 LGHNA, CDR2 YNFKEQ. Trimming stripped 1 base from V and 3 bases from J, with 10 bases between. The CDR3 loop spans 15 amino acids.

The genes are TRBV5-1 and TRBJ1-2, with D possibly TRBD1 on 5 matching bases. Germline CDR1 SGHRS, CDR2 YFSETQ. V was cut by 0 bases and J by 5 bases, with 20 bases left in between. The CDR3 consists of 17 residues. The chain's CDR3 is CASSLANLGTGDYGYTF. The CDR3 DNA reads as TGCGCCAGCAGCTTGGCCAACCTTGGGACGGGCGATTATGGCTACACCTTC. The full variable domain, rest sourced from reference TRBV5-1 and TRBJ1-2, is KAGVTQTPRYLIKTRGQQVTLSCSPISGHRSVSWYQQTPGQGLQFLFEYFSETQRNKGNFPGRFSGRQFSNSRSEMNVSTLELGDSALYLCASSLANLGTGDYGYTFGSGTRLTVV.